The 6 T cell receptor beta chains given below trace back to one sample, sequenced in a study of shared clonotypes between healthy human individuals. Method: immunoSEQ multiplex PCR; TCRdb's copy keeps in-frame clones and lacks some. The data contain 1,400,000 or so clones, 98% to 99% of them singletons. The sequencing sample was made of naive CD4+ T cells sorted from blood. Subset given: CD45RA+ positively selected. These receptors were taken from a man aged 30-40 years in good health.

With respect to this clone: Other DNA sequences in this sample translate to the same CDR3. The rearrangement links TRBV27 to TRBJ2-3; D gene unclear. The ends were cut back, 2 bases at V and 1 base at J, with 4 bases in the middle. This CDR3 has 13 amino acids. CDR1 is MNHEY and CDR2 is SMNVEV in the germline V gene (reference sequence). The CDR3 is CASSLRGTDTQYF. CDR3 sequence (DNA): TGTGCCAGCAGTTTAAGAGGCACAGATACGCAGTATTTT.

The V and J genes are TRBV15 and TRBJ2-2, with 12 bases lining up with TRBD2. The length of the CDR3 is 18 residues. Germline CDR1 LNHNV, CDR2 YYDKDF (reference sequence). V gave up 1 base and J gave up 7 bases; unmatched junction bases: 10. CDR3: CATSRVTLAGGPSGELFF. The CDR3 DNA reads TGTGCCACCAGCAGAGTAACCCTAGCGGGAGGGCCAAGCGGGGAGCTGTTTTTT.

This chain uses TRBV7-6 with TRBJ1-5; the match to TRBD1 covers 10 bases. Trimming at V came to 5 bases and at J to 5 bases, leaving 6 bases not matched to a gene. Germline V gene data show CDR1 as SGHVS and CDR2 as FNYEAQ. There are 15 residues in the CDR3. Here the CDR3 DNA reads TGTGCCAGCAGCGTCGGGACAGGGGAGGATCAGCCCCAGCATTTT. This translates into CASSVGTGEDQPQHF.

CDR3 protein: CASSLAGTSDEQYF. The CDR3 DNA sequence: TGTGCCAGCAGCTTAGCGGGGACTAGTGACGAGCAGTACTTC. The chain recombines TRBV7-2 with TRBJ2-7; 8 nucleotides align to TRBD2. The CDR3 is 14 residues long. Looked up from germline, CDR1 is SGHTA and CDR2 is FQGNSA. V lost 0 bases and J lost 5; bases outside the gene matches: 3.

About this clone: A much bigger clone sits one base away, suggesting this may be a read error. The genes are TRBV4-1 and TRBJ2-2; D is unclear. The CDR3 extends over 13 amino acids. The V and J ends lost 0 bases and 7 bases respectively, with 6 bases between them. The germline V gene encodes CDR1 MGHRA and CDR2 YSYEKL. The chain's CDR3 is CASSQDWVGELFF. The CDR3, as DNA: TGCGCCAGCAGCCAAGATTGGGTCGGGGAGCTGTTTTTT.

This rearrangement joins TRBV29-1 to TRBJ2-7; TRBD1 agrees at 11 bases. With 7 bases clipped from V and 6 bases from J, the junction kept 8 bases outside the gene matches. CDR3 size: 13 residues. CDR1 and CDR2 (germline): SQVTM, ANQGSEA. The chain's CDR3 is CSARTGGYLEQYF. In DNA form, the CDR3 reads TGCAGCGCCCGGACAGGGGGCTATCTCGAGCAGTACTTC.